This entry describes one TCR beta chain. The data derive from a study of blood T cell repertoires in COVID-19. Study information: Material from acute and convalescent COVID-19 was sourced from the United States, Italy and Spain.

Libraries were prepared by immunoSEQ multiplex PCR; TCRdb keeps only in-frame clonotypes and omits some of them. The repertoire has roughly 430,000 clones, over 75% of them found once; the top ten carry over 2%. Germline V gives CDR1 SNHLY, CDR2 FYNNEI. There are 15 residues in the CDR3. J gave up 4 bases and V 1 base, and 4 bases lay outside the gene matches. The source material was PBMCs or T cells enriched from blood (not recorded which). The receptor comes from a woman aged 40 to 50 with acute COVID-19. The chain links TRBV2 to TRBJ1-5; TRBD1 matches 7 bases. In nucleotides, the CDR3 is TGTGCCAGCAGTGAAGACAGGGGTAGGAATCAGCCCCAGCATTTT. The encoded protein is CASSEDRGRNQPQHF. The full variable domain, with the rest looked up from reference TRBV2 and TRBJ1-5, is EPEVTQTPSHQVTQMGQEVILRCVPISNHLYFYWYRQILGQKVEFLVSFYNNEISEKSEIFDDQFSVERPDGSNFTLKIRSTKLEDSAMYFCASSEDRGRNQPQHFGDGTRLSIL.